Listed below are T cell receptor beta chains from one sample, sequenced in a study of T cell repertoires in cytomegalovirus infection. From the reads, TCRdb called clonotypes with MiXCR, one entry per CDR3 protein. The sample contains around 530,000 distinct CDR3 sequences, around 27% of which appear only once. The sample comprised PBMCs. These receptors were obtained from a human donor in good health (CMV status not recorded). Some clones in this sample may be carry-over from other donors' samples. Both conserved end residues are part of each CDR3.

TRBJ2-1 | TRBV7-7 | CASSLSEREGYNEQFF
TRBJ1-2 | TRBV24-1 | CATSEQRRYGYTF
TRBJ2-3 | TRBV7-8 | CASSRTSGRLNTQYF
TRBJ1-1 | TRBV7-2 | CASMREGPNTEAFF
TRBJ2-5 | TRBV5-5 | CASSLLFSGNVETQYF
TRBJ1-4 | TRBV5-4 | CASSREGANEKLFF
TRBJ1-1 | TRBV4-1 | CASSQDPGFGTEAFF
TRBJ2-3 | TRBV7-2 | CASSLWDIKDTQYF
TRBJ2-3 | TRBV12-3/TRBV12-4 | CASSTPSGQGADTQYF
TRBJ2-5 | TRBV18 | CASSPPSGAVGETQYF
TRBJ1-1 | TRBV6-5 | CASSYSRFGNPTEAFF
TRBJ2-3 | TRBV7-3 | CASSSVSTDTQYF
TRBJ1-2 | TRBV6-1 | CASRGRAAGYTF
TRBJ2-5 | TRBV7-2 | CASSLVATSGRKTQYF
TRBJ2-3 | TRBV12-3/TRBV12-4 | CASRPTGGRPDTQYF
TRBJ2-1 | TRBV11-2 | CASTQGRSEQFF
TRBJ1-1 | TRBV11-2 | CASSDPGQGWSEAFF
TRBJ2-7 | TRBV7-9 | CASSTGTTSSYEQYF
TRBJ2-3 | TRBV12-3/TRBV12-4 | CASSLGGPDTDTQYF
TRBJ2-1 | TRBV29-1 | CSVRTSGRINEQFF
TRBJ1-1 | TRBV7-2 | CASSINREPAFF
TRBJ2-7 | TRBV6-6 | CASSYSTGGRDHEQYF
TRBJ2-7 | TRBV7-9 | CASSSSSGTDLYEQYF
TRBJ1-1 | TRBV20-1 | CSARRSDRGANTEAFF
TRBJ2-2 | TRBV7-3 | CASRASGNTGELVF
TRBJ2-1 | TRBV27 | CASSLEGQGDEQFF
TRBJ1-1 | TRBV29-1 | CSVAPQNTEAFF
TRBJ2-3 | TRBV7-8 | CASSLVGQGADTQYF
TRBJ2-1 | TRBV7-4 | CASSRAGQGENEKFF
TRBJ2-2 | TRBV7-3 | CASRYGTGGTGELFF
TRBJ2-5 | TRBV7-6 | CASSPDGQSQETQYF
TRBJ2-1 | TRBV7-2 | CASSSALTYNEQFF
TRBJ1-5 | TRBV27 | CASSFAQGSNQPQHF
TRBJ2-2 | TRBV11-3 | CASSLQSGGTGELFF
TRBJ1-2 | TRBV29-1 | CSVETKGLYGYTF
TRBJ1-1 | TRBV7-6 | CASSREMNTEAFF
TRBJ1-6 | TRBV28 | CANSKGNRADSPLHF
TRBJ1-1 | TRBV12-3/TRBV12-4 | CASSLRHGNTEAFF
TRBJ2-7 | TRBV20-1 | CSARKTQGSEQYF
TRBJ2-7 | TRBV4-3 | CASSQEIGTSIYEQYF
TRBJ2-2 | TRBV6-2/TRBV6-3 | CASSPGLAGALNTGELFF
TRBJ2-1 | TRBV4-1 | CASSQDLGNNEQFF
TRBJ1-1 | TRBV5-4 | CASSLLDTGGTEAFF
TRBJ2-7 | TRBV7-6 | CASSLGQGRAEQYF
TRBJ2-5 | TRBV28 | CASTLGRGRRETQYF